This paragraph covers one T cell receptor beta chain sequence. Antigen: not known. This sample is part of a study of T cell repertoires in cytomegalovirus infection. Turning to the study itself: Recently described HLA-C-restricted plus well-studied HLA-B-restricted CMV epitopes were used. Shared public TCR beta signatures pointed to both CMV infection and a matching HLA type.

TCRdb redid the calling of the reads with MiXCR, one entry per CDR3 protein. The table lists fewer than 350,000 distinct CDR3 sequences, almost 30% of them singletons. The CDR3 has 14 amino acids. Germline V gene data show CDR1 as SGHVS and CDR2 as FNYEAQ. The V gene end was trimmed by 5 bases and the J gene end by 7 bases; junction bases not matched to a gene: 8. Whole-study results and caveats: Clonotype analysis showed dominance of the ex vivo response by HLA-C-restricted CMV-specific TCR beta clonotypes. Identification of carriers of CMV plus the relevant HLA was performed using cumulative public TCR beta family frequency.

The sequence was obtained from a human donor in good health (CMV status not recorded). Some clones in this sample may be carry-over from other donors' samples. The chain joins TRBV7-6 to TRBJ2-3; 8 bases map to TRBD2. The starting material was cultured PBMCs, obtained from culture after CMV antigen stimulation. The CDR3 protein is CASSPEGGGNTQYF. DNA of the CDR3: TGTGCCAGCAGCCCCGAGGGCGGGGGGAATACGCAGTATTTT.